This TCR beta chain was sequenced in a study of blood T cell repertoires in COVID-19. Across the whole study: COVID-19 samples collected from the United States, Italy and Spain covered acute and convalescent phases.

Original data processing: By means of reference gene primer amplification, nucleated cell counts were estimated. The assay was immunoSEQ multiplex PCR, and TCRdb's table has in-frame clones only and misses some. V and J calls and clone size are copied from that table; D and trimming were computed from the DNA. The repertoire consists of approximately 450,000 clones, with around 91% occurring once and the leading ten covering around 1.1%. Two consecutive negative NP/OP PCR tests, clearance, or resolved symptoms defined Cohort 3 recovery. V dropped 4 bases and J dropped 3; count of bases not matched to a gene: 6. Germline V gene data show CDR1 as MGHRA and CDR2 as YSYEKL. This CDR3 spans 16 amino acids.

This receptor was obtained from a man aged 30-40 years who had recovered from COVID-19. The chain employs TRBV4-1 and TRBJ2-1; 10 bases agree with TRBD2. Sequencing was done on a sample of PBMCs or T cells enriched from blood (not recorded which). Here the CDR3 reads CASSPSLAGNYNEQFF. The CDR3 nucleotides read TGCGCCAGCAGCCCGTCACTAGCGGGGAACTACAATGAGCAGTTCTTC.